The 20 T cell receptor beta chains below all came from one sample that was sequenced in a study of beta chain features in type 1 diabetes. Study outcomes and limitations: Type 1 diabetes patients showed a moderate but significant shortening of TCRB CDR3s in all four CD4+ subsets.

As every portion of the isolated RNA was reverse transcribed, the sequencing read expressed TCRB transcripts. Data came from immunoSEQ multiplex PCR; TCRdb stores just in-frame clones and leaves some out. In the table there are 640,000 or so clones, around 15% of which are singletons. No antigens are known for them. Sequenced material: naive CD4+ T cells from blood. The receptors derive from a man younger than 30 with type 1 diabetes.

The CDR3 protein is CASTGGAQDTQYF. CDR3 nucleotides: TGTGCCAGCACCGGGGGGGCCCAAGATACGCAGTATTTT. The rearrangement links TRBV27 to TRBJ2-3; the match to TRBD2 covers 8 bases. The CDR3 contains 13 residues. The V segment lost 7 bases and the J segment 5 bases; nucleotides outside the gene matches: 5. Germline-derived CDR1 and CDR2 are MNHEY and SMNVEV (reference sequence).

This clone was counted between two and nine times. CDR3 in amino acids: CASSFPPLNEKLFF. The CDR3 coding sequence is TGTGCCAGCAGTTTCCCCCCTCTTAATGAAAAACTGTTTTTT. The chain links TRBV28 to TRBJ1-4, with D hard to call. Germline V gives CDR1 MDHEN, CDR2 SYDVKM. Between the trimmed V and J ends, which lost 3 bases and 4 bases, there was a span of 9 bases. There are 14 residues in the CDR3.

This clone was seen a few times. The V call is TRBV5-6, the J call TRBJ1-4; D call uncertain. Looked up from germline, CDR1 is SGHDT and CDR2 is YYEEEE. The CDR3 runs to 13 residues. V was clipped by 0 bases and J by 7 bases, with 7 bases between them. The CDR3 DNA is TGTGCCAGCAGCTTGGGGGCAGGTGAAAAACTGTTTTTT. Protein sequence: CASSLGAGEKLFF.

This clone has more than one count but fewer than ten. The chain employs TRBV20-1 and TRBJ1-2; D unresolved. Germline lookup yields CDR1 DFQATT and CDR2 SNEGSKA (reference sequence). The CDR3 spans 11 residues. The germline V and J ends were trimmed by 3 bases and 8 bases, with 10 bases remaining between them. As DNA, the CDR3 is TGCAGTGCTAGCCCCCCCGGAGGCTACACCTTC. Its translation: CSASPPGGYTF.

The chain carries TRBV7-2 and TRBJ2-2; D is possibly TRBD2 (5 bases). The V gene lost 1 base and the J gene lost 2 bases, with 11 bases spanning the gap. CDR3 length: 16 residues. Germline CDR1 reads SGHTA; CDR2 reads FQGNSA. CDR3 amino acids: CASSLVGGPNTGELFF. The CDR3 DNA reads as TGTGCCAGCAGCTTAGTAGGAGGCCCAAACACCGGGGAGCTGTTTTTT.

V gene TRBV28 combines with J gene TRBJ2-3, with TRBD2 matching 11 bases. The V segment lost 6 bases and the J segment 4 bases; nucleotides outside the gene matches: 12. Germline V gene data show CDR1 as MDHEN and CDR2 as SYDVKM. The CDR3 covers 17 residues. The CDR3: CASSPYPLAGGPDTQYF. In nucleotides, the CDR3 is TGTGCCAGCAGCCCTTATCCCTTAGCGGGGGGGCCAGATACGCAGTATTTT.

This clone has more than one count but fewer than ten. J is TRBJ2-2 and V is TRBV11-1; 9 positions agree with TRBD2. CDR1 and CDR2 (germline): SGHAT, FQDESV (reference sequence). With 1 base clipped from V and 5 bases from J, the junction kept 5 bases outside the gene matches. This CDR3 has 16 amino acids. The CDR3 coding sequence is TGTGCCAGCAGCTTAGTTAGCGGGGGCTGGACCGGGGAGCTGTTTTTT. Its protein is CASSLVSGGWTGELFF.

CDR3 DNA sequence: TGTGCCACCCTCTTGGGACAGATGGACACCGGGGAGCTGTTTTTT. This sequence encodes CATLLGQMDTGELFF. The V and J genes are TRBV10-3 and TRBJ2-2; TRBD1 aligns across 7 bases. The germline V gene has CDR1 ENHRY and CDR2 SYGVKD. The J segment lost 3 bases and the V segment lost 10 bases, leaving 11 bases of the junction unmatched. The CDR3 is 15 amino acids.

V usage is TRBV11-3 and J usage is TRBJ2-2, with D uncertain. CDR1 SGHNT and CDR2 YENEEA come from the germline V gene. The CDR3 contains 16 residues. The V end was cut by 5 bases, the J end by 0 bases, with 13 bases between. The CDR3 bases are TGTGCCAGCAGCCCGGTAGGCAGTCCGAACACCGGGGAGCTGTTTTTT. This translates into CASSPVGSPNTGELFF.

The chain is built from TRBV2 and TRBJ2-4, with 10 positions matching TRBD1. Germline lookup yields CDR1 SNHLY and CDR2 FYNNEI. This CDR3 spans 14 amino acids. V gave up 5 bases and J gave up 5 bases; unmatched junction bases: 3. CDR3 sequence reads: CASSQGQGENIQYF. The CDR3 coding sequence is TGTGCCAGCAGTCAAGGACAGGGGGAAAACATTCAGTACTTC. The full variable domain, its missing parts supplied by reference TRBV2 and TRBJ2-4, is EPEVTQTPSHQVTQMGQEVILRCVPISNHLYFYWYRQILGQKVEFLVSFYNNEISEKSEIFDDQFSVERPDGSNFTLKIRSTKLEDSAMYFCASSQGQGENIQYFGAGTRLSVL.

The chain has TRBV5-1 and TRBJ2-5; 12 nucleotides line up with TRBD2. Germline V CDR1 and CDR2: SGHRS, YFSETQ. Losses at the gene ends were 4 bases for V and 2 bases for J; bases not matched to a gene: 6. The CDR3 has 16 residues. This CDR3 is CASSPGLAGKQETQYF. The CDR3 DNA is TGCGCCAGCAGCCCAGGACTAGCGGGGAAGCAAGAGACCCAGTACTTC.

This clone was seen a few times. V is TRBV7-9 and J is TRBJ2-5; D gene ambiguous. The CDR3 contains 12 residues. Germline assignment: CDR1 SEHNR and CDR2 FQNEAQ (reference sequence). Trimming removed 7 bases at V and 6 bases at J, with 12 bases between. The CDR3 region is CASTNGGQTQYF. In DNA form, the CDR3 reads TGTGCCAGCACCAACGGTGGACAGACCCAGTACTTC.

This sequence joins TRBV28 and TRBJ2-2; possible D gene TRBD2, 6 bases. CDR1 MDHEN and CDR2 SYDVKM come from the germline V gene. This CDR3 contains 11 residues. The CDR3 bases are TGTGCTCTACGGGGGACCGGGGAGCTGTTTTTT. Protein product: CALRGTGELFF. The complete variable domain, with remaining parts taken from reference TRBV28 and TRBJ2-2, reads DVKVTQSSRYLVKRTGEKVFLECVQDMDHENMFWYRQDPGLGLRLIYFSYDVKMKEKGDIPEGYSVSREKKERFSLILESASTNQTSMYLCALRGTGELFFGEGSRLTVL.

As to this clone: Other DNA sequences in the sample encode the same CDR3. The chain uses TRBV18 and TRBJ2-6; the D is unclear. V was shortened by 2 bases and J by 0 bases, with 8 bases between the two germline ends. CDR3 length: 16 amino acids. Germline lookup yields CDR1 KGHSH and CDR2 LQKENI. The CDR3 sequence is CASSPRGHSGANVLTF. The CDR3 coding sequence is TGTGCCAGCTCACCAAGAGGCCACTCTGGGGCCAACGTCCTGACTTTC.

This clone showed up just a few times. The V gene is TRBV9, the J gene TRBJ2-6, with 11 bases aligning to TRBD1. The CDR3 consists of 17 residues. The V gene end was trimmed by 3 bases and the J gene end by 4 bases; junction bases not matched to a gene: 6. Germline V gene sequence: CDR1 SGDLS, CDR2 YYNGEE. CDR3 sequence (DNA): TGTGCCAGCAGCGCAGGGACAGGGGGTTCAGGGGCCAACGTCCTGACTTTC. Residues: CASSAGTGGSGANVLTF.

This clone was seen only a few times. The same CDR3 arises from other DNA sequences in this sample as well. The CDR3 is CAWSWDSNQPQHF. CDR3 nucleotide sequence: TGTGCCTGGAGTTGGGACAGTAATCAGCCCCAGCATTTT. The V and J genes are TRBV30 and TRBJ1-5; 7 nucleotides align to TRBD1. CDR3 size: 13 residues. Germline trimming cut 2 bases from V and 4 bases from J; bases unmatched to any gene: 2. CDR1 and CDR2 from the germline V gene are GTSNPN and SVGIG (reference sequence).

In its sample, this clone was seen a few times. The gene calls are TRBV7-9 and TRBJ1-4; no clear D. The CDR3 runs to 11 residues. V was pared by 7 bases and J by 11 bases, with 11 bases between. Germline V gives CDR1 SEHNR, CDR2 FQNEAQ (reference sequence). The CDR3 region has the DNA TGTGCCAGCACCCGGACCGGGAAACTGTTTTTT. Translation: CASTRTGKLFF.

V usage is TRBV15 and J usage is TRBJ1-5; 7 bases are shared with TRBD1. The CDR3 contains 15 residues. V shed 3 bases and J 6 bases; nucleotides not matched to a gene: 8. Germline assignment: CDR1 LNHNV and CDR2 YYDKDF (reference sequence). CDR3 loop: CATSRTGSGSQPQHF. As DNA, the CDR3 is TGTGCCACCAGCAGGACAGGGTCAGGCTCTCAGCCCCAGCATTTT.

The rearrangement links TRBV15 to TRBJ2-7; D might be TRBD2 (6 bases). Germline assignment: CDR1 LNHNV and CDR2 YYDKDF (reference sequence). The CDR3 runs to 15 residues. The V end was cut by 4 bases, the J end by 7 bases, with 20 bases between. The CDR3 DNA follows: TGTGCCACCAGCACCCTCCGACTCGCGGGAAAGGAGCAGTACTTC. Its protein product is CATSTLRLAGKEQYF. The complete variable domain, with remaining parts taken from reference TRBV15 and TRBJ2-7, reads DAMVIQNPRYQVTQFGKPVTLSCSQTLNHNVMYWYQQKSSQAPKLLFHYYDKDFNNEADTPDNFQSRRPNTSFCFLDIRSPGLGDTAMYLCATSTLRLAGKEQYFGPGTRLTVT.

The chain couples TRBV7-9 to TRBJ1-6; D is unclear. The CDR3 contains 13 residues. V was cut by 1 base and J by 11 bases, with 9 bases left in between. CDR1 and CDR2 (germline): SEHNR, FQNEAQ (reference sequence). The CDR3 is CASSLDNGAPLHF. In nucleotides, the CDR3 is TGTGCCAGCAGCTTAGATAACGGGGCACCCCTCCACTTT.